One and the same sample provided the 5 T cell receptor beta chains below, sequenced in a study of T cell responses to AZD1222 COVID-19 vaccine. Some clones are missing from TCRdb's copy, which holds only in-frame ones; the method was immunoSEQ multiplex PCR. Here the sample spans 150,000 to 200,000 clones, 80% to 95% being singletons. Sequenced here: peripheral blood, sampled 28 days after the second AZD1222 dose. Every receptor here comes from an adult who received the AZD1222 COVID-19 vaccine.

V is TRBV5-1 and J is TRBJ1-2, with D maybe TRBD1 (5 bases). V was shortened by 6 bases and J by 11 bases, with 20 bases between the two germline ends. Germline lookup yields CDR1 SGHRS and CDR2 YFSETQ. The CDR3 covers 13 residues. The CDR3 sequence: CASTTNRDSEYTF. CDR3 coding DNA: TGCGCCAGCACGACGAACCGGGACTCGGAGTACACCTTC.

The rearrangement links TRBV30 to TRBJ2-7, with TRBD1 matching over 7 bases. This CDR3 spans 13 amino acids. The ends lost 7 bases at V and 3 bases at J; junction bases unmatched: 9. Germline V gene lookup returns CDR1 GTSNPN and CDR2 SVGIG (reference sequence). The chain's CDR3 is CAFYRDRDYEQYF. In DNA, the CDR3 is TGTGCCTTCTACCGGGACAGAGACTACGAGCAGTACTTC.

This clone has a single count. The gene calls are TRBV28 and TRBJ1-5, with TRBD1 identical over 10 bases. Trimming cost V 7 bases and J 0 bases; bases outside gene matches: 6. CDR3 size: 16 residues. Germline values: CDR1 MDHEN, CDR2 SYDVKM. For the CDR3, the DNA is TGTGCCAGCATAGGGACAGGGGTTTATAGCAATCAGCCCCAGCATTTT. Translated: CASIGTGVYSNQPQHF.

The table lists this clone with a count of one. CDR3 sequence reads: CASSVQGGQPQHF. The CDR3 bases are TGTGCCAGCAGCGTACAGGGGGGTCAGCCCCAGCATTTT. The rearrangement joins TRBV9 to TRBJ1-5, with 7 bases matching TRBD1. This CDR3 has 13 residues. CDR1 SGDLS and CDR2 YYNGEE come from the germline V gene. J lost 6 bases, V lost 1 base, and 1 base had no gene match.

This sequence joins TRBV25-1 and TRBJ1-2; D unclear. The V and J ends lost 6 bases and 8 bases respectively, with 13 bases between them. Germline CDR1 reads MGHDK; CDR2 reads SYGVNS. The length of the CDR3 is 12 residues. This chain's CDR3 is CASSDFVGGYTF. The CDR3 DNA reads as TGTGCCAGCAGCGACTTCGTGGGAGGCTACACCTTC.